The 23 T cell receptor beta chains in this list originate from one sample, sequenced in a study of cytomegalovirus exposure and HLA in healthy donors. Data came from immunoSEQ multiplex PCR; TCRdb stores just in-frame clones and leaves some out. The sample includes some 290,000 clones, approximately 85% of them seen just once. Source material: PBMCs. These receptors originate from a man in his thirties or forties in good health and CMV-seronegative.

The J gene is TRBJ2-7, the V gene TRBV5-4, with 9 nucleotides matching TRBD2. V lost 1 base to trimming and J lost 5 bases; unmatched junction nucleotides: 4. This CDR3 has 14 residues. The V gene's germline CDR1 is SGHNT and CDR2 YYREEE (reference sequence). Here the CDR3 reads CASSLRLAGNEQYF. CDR3 nucleotides: TGTGCCAGCAGCTTGAGGCTAGCGGGAAACGAGCAGTACTTC.

The chain joins TRBV6-4 to TRBJ1-2, with D unresolved. V was cut by 0 bases and J by 8 bases, with 7 bases left in between. Germline CDR1 MRHNA, CDR2 SNTAGT. The CDR3 has 12 amino acids. In nucleotides, the CDR3 is TGTGCCAGCAGTGACTCGAGTCGCGGCTACACCTTC. Translation gives CASSDSSRGYTF.

This sequence joins TRBV6-4 and TRBJ2-7; 7 bases map to TRBD1. CDR3 size: 15 residues. The J segment lost 3 bases and the V segment lost 6 bases, leaving 11 bases of the junction unmatched. Germline CDR1 reads MRHNA; CDR2 reads SNTAGT. The CDR3 sequence is CASSAGPGQHYEQYF. CDR3 nucleotides: TGTGCCAGCAGCGCGGGTCCGGGACAGCACTACGAGCAGTACTTC.

This chain uses TRBV19 with TRBJ2-7; possibly TRBD1 for D (6 bases). V lost 6 bases and J 2 bases, leaving 14 bases between the germline ends. The length of the CDR3 is 14 residues. Germline lookup yields CDR1 LNHDA and CDR2 SQIVND (reference sequence). The CDR3 DNA sequence: TGTGCCAGTAGCTGGGGCAGGGGTGCCTACGAGCAGTACTTC. This translates into CASSWGRGAYEQYF.

This chain links TRBV18 with TRBJ2-7; 7 bases are a match to TRBD1. The CDR3 covers 16 residues. With V trimmed by 5 bases and J by 3 bases, 13 bases remained unmatched. CDR1 and CDR2 (germline): KGHSH, LQKENI. The chain's CDR3 is CASSSRQGPTDYEQYF. The CDR3 DNA is TGTGCCAGCTCATCGCGACAGGGCCCGACGGACTACGAGCAGTACTTC.

This rearrangement joins TRBV5-6 to TRBJ1-1, with a weak D call TRBD1 (5 bases). The CDR3 length is 15 residues. Trimming removed 7 bases from V and 2 bases from J, with 18 bases in between. CDR1 and CDR2 from the germline V gene are SGHDT and YYEEEE. CDR3 in DNA: TGTGCCAGCTACCGGAGGGGCAGGGTAAACACTGAAGCTTTCTTT. The encoded protein is CASYRRGRVNTEAFF.

This chain links TRBV11-2 with TRBJ1-2; D is unresolved. The CDR3 extends over 15 amino acids. V was pared by 5 bases and J by 4 bases, with 17 bases between. Germline V lookup: CDR1 SGHAT, CDR2 FQNNGV. The CDR3 spells CASSPRWQDPYGYTF. The CDR3 DNA reads as TGTGCCAGCAGCCCCCGTTGGCAGGATCCCTATGGCTACACCTTC.

The rearrangement links TRBV29-1 to TRBJ2-2, with 8 bases fitting TRBD2. The V gene end was trimmed by 0 bases and the J gene end by 8 bases; junction bases not matched to a gene: 8. The V gene's germline CDR1 is SQVTM and CDR2 ANQGSEA. The CDR3 extends over 15 amino acids. The CDR3 reads CSVEENTSGWGELFF. CDR3 sequence (DNA): TGCAGCGTTGAAGAGAACACTAGCGGTTGGGGGGAGCTGTTTTTT.

The chain uses TRBV29-1 and TRBJ1-1; TRBD1 aligns across 7 bases. Germline V gives CDR1 SQVTM, CDR2 ANQGSEA. The CDR3 consists of 11 residues. The trim removed 7 bases at V and 8 bases at J, leaving 7 bases unmatched. The CDR3 is CSAGDRKEAFF. CDR3 bases: TGCAGCGCGGGGGACAGAAAAGAAGCTTTCTTT.

The chain uses TRBV11-3 and TRBJ1-1, with unresolved D. The CDR3 sequence is 15 residues long. Trimming took off 0 bases at V and 1 base at J, with 9 bases between the two ends. The germline V gene encodes CDR1 SGHNT and CDR2 YENEEA. The CDR3 DNA sequence: TGTGCCAGCAGCTTAGATTCCCGGGGGAACACTGAAGCTTTCTTT. Protein product: CASSLDSRGNTEAFF.

The chain combines TRBV4-3 with TRBJ2-2; TRBD2 is a possible D gene (6 bases). CDR1 and CDR2 from the germline V gene are LGHNA and YSLEER. The germline V and J ends were trimmed by 1 base and 3 bases, with 12 bases remaining between them. The CDR3 is 16 residues long. The CDR3 sequence: CASSQVVRDYTGELFF. The CDR3 bases are TGCGCCAGCAGCCAAGTCGTCAGGGACTACACCGGGGAGCTGTTTTTT.

The chain uses TRBV9 and TRBJ1-2; no clear D gene. The germline CDR1 and CDR2 sequences are SGDLS and YYNGEE. This CDR3 comprises 14 residues. V lost 3 bases and J lost 3, with 12 bases in between. The CDR3 protein is CASSGENLHYGYTF. The CDR3 DNA sequence: TGTGCCAGCAGCGGGGAGAACTTACACTATGGCTACACCTTC.

This chain links TRBV2 with TRBJ2-2; 11 bases are shared with TRBD1. Germline loops: CDR1 SNHLY, CDR2 FYNNEI. V shed 5 bases, J shed 5 bases, and the junction held 4 bases outside the gene matches. The CDR3 loop spans 15 amino acids. CDR3 protein: CASSRTGGWTGELFF. The CDR3, as DNA: TGTGCCAGCAGTAGGACAGGGGGCTGGACCGGGGAGCTGTTTTTT.

A note on this clone: The same CDR3 can be traced to other DNA sequences in this sample. The genes are TRBV6-5 and TRBJ1-5, with D possibly matching TRBD1 (5 bases). Per the germline V gene, CDR1 is MNHEY and CDR2 is SVGAGI. Trimming removed 4 bases at V and 2 bases at J, with 6 bases between. The CDR3 covers 13 residues. The CDR3 here is CASSWGGNQPQHF. Written as DNA, the CDR3 is TGTGCCAGCAGTTGGGGCGGCAATCAGCCCCAGCATTTT.

The genes are TRBV19 and TRBJ2-2; possible D gene TRBD1, 5 bases. Germline-derived CDR1 and CDR2 are LNHDA and SQIVND (reference sequence). V gave up 9 bases and J gave up 2 bases, with 13 bases separating them. CDR3 length: 14 amino acids. CDR3 sequence (DNA): TGTGCCAGCAGTCTCGACAGAAACACCGGGGAGCTGTTTTTT. Its protein product is CASSLDRNTGELFF.

The V gene is TRBV10-3, the J gene TRBJ2-4; tentatively, D is TRBD2 (6 bases). The CDR3 is 14 amino acids. The germline V gene encodes CDR1 ENHRY and CDR2 SYGVKD. Trimming shortened V by 8 bases and J by 4 bases, and 15 bases separated the two germline ends. This CDR3 is CAIRGGAEKNIQYF. The CDR3 nucleotides read TGTGCCATCCGCGGCGGGGCGGAGAAAAACATTCAGTACTTC.

The chain's CDR3 is CASSMGLSLHMNTEAFF. As DNA, the CDR3 is TGTGCCAGTAGTATGGGGCTTAGCCTTCACATGAACACTGAAGCTTTCTTT. This chain joins TRBV19 and TRBJ1-1; perhaps TRBD1 as D (5 bases). Germline V gives CDR1 LNHDA, CDR2 SQIVND (reference sequence). The CDR3 runs 17 residues. Trimming took off 3 bases at V and 0 bases at J, with 17 bases between the two ends. The whole variable domain, remainder taken from reference TRBV19 and TRBJ1-1, is DGGITQSPKYLFRKEGQNVTLSCEQNLNHDAMYWYRQDPGQGLRLIYYSQIVNDFQKGDIAEGYSVSREKKESFPLTVTSAQKNPTAFYLCASSMGLSLHMNTEAFFGQGTRLTVV.

This clone has a single count. This chain uses TRBV2 with TRBJ1-1, with no clear D. V lost 4 bases and J 0 bases, leaving 6 bases between the germline ends. The germline CDR1 and CDR2 sequences are SNHLY and FYNNEI. The CDR3 is 13 amino acids. The CDR3 sequence: CASSAPLNTEAFF. The CDR3 DNA follows: TGTGCCAGCAGTGCCCCTTTGAACACTGAAGCTTTCTTT.

Only one count was recorded for this clone. The chain has TRBV27 and TRBJ1-5; no clear D gene. The germline CDR1 and CDR2 sequences are MNHEY and SMNVEV (reference sequence). There are 15 residues in the CDR3. Between the trimmed V and J ends, which lost 6 bases and 0 bases, there was a span of 12 bases. The CDR3 coding sequence is TGTGCCAGCAGCACCCTCGGCGGTAGCAATCAGCCCCAGCATTTT. It specifies CASSTLGGSNQPQHF.

This rearrangement joins TRBV6-5 to TRBJ1-2, with TRBD1 matching 9 bases. This CDR3 region has 15 residues. In germline, CDR1 is MNHEY, CDR2 SVGAGI. The V and J ends lost 6 bases and 4 bases, in that order; junction bases with no gene match: 9. Here the CDR3 reads CASRNTGGAVYGYTF. CDR3 sequence (DNA): TGTGCCAGCAGAAACACAGGGGGCGCAGTCTATGGCTACACCTTC.

This clone showed up just a few times. The chain combines TRBV19 with TRBJ1-4; maybe TRBD1 (5 bases). Trimming stripped 5 bases from V and 4 bases from J, with 11 bases between. The CDR3 loop spans 14 amino acids. Germline-derived CDR1 and CDR2 are LNHDA and SQIVND (reference sequence). CDR3 DNA: TGTGCCAGTAGTCCACGGGACTTTAATGAAAAACTGTTTTTT. Translation: CASSPRDFNEKLFF.

The rearrangement links TRBV4-3 to TRBJ1-2, with D uncertain. CDR1 and CDR2 from the germline V gene are LGHNA and YSLEER. This CDR3 comprises 14 residues. V shed 4 bases and J shed 4 bases, with 13 bases lying between them. The CDR3, as DNA: TGCGCCAGCAGCCCAACATCCAGCGCCTATGGCTACACCTTC. This sequence encodes CASSPTSSAYGYTF.

The chain is built from TRBV15 and TRBJ1-1; 7 positions agree with TRBD1. CDR3 size: 14 residues. V dropped 4 bases and J dropped 5; count of bases not matched to a gene: 7. Germline V gene sequence: CDR1 LNHNV, CDR2 YYDKDF (reference sequence). CDR3 region: CATSIQTGQTEAFF. The CDR3 DNA reads as TGTGCCACCAGCATTCAGACAGGGCAGACTGAAGCTTTCTTT.